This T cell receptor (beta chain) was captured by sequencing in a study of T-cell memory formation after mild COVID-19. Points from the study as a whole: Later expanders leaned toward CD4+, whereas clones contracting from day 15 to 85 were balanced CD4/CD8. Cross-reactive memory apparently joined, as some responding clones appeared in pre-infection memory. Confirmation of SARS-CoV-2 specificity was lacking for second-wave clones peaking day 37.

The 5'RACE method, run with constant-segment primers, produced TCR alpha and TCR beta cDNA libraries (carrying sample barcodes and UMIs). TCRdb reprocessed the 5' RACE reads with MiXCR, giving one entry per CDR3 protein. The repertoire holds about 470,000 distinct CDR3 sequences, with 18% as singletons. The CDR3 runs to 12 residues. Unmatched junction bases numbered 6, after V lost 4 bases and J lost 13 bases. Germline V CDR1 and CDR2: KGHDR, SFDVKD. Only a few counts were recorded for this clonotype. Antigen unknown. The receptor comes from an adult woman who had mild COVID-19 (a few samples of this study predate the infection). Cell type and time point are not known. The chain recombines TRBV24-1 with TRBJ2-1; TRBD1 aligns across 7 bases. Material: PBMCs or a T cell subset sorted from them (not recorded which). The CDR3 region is CATSESRDRQFF. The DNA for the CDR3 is TGTGCCACCAGTGAATCGAGGGACAGACAGTTCTTC.